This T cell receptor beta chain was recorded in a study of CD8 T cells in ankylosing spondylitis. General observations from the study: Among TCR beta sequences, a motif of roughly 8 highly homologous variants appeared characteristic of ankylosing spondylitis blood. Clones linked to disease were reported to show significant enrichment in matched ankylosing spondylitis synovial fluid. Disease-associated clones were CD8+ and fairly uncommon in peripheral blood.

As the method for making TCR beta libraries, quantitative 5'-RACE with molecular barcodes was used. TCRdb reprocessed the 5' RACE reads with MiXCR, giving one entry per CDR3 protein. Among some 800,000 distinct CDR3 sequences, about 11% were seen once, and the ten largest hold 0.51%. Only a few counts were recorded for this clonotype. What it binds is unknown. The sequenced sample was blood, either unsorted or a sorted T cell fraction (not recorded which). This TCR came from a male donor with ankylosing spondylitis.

CDR3 sequence reads: CSVQRDRAYTEAFF. The CDR3 nucleotides read TGCAGCGTCCAGAGGGACAGGGCATACACTGAAGCTTTCTTT. V is TRBV29-1 and J is TRBJ1-1, with TRBD1 matching 9 bases. In germline, CDR1 is SQVTM, CDR2 ANQGSEA. The CDR3 is made up of 14 amino acids. The trim removed 6 bases at V and 3 bases at J, leaving 8 bases unmatched.